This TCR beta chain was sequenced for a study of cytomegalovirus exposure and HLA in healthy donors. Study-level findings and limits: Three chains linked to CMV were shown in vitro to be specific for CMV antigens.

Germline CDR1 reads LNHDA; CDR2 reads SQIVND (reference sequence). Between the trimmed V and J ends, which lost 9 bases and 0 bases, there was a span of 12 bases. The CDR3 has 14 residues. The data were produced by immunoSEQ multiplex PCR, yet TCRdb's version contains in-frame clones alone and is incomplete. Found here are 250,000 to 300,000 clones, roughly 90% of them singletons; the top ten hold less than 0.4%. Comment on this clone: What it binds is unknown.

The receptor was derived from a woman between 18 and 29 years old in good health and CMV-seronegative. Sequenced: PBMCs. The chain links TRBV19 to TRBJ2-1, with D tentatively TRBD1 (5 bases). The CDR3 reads CASQQGSSYNEQFF. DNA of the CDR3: TGTGCCAGCCAGCAGGGCAGCTCCTACAATGAGCAGTTCTTC.